This TCR beta chain is from a study of shared clonotypes between healthy human individuals. Germline-derived CDR1 and CDR2 are SGHRS and YFSETQ. There are 16 residues in the CDR3. With V trimmed by 7 bases and J by 3 bases, 6 bases remained unmatched. This table comes from immunoSEQ multiplex PCR, and its TCRdb copy is limited to in-frame clones, with some not included. The profile covers over 1.5 million clones, with around 98% appearing a single time and about 0.45% taken by the ten largest. The TCR originated in a man aged 25 to 45 in good health. The chain uses TRBV5-1 and TRBJ2-2; 13 nucleotides align to TRBD2. The sample was naive CD4+ T cells sorted from blood. As for subset: CD45RA+ positively selected. CDR3 sequence (DNA): TGCGCCAGCGGACGACTAGCGGGAGGTCACACCGGGGAGCTGTTTTTT. Its translation: CASGRLAGGHTGELFF.